This T cell receptor beta chain came from a study of blood T cell repertoires in COVID-19. At the level of the study: The origin of the acute and convalescent COVID-19 samples was the United States, Italy and Spain. T cells, B-cell-depleted T cells, or PBMCs supplied cDNA or gDNA.

Germline V lookup: CDR1 SNHLY, CDR2 FYNNEI. The CDR3 runs 14 residues. V lost 3 bases, J lost 4 bases, and 10 bases lay in between. How the authors handled the data: Scientists estimated how many nucleated cells there were by amplifying reference gene primers. The protocol was immunoSEQ multiplex PCR, while the TCRdb copy is restricted to in-frame clones and leaves out a portion. V, J and clone size derive from that table, while D and trimming were established from the DNA sequence. This sample has some 99,000 clones; roughly 87% occur once, and the top ten carry around 4.5%. This sequence was found in a man aged 70 or older with acute or convalescent COVID-19. This chain uses TRBV2 with TRBJ1-5; perhaps TRBD1 as D (6 bases). The sample comprised peripheral blood. Here the CDR3 DNA reads TGTGCCAGCAGTGATCCAGGGGAGAATCAGCCCCAGCATTTT. This sequence encodes CASSDPGENQPQHF.